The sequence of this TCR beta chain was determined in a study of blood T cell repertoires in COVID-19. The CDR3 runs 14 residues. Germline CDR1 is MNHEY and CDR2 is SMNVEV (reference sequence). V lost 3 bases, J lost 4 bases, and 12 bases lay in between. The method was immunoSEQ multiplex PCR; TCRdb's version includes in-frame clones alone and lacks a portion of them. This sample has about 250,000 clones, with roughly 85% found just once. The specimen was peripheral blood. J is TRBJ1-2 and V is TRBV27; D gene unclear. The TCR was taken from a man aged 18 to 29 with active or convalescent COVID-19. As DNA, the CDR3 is TGTGCCAGCAGTTTGGCGGCCGATTCCTATGGCTACACCTTC. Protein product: CASSLAADSYGYTF.